This T cell receptor (beta chain) was recorded in a study of T-cell reconstitution after alpha-beta-depleted transplantation in children. TCRbeta library preparation incorporated unique molecular identifiers. TCRdb fed the PCR reads into MiXCR, producing one record per CDR3 protein. There are 300,000 or so distinct CDR3 sequences in the sample; approximately 9.8% occur only once, and 9.5% to 13% lies in the top ten. The germline gives CDR1 MGHRA, CDR2 YSYEKL. This CDR3 has 16 amino acids. Trimming cost V 2 bases and J 6 bases, with 17 bases left between them. This material consisted of PBMCs from the stem cell graft donor, taken from the stem cell graft. The V and J genes are TRBV4-1 and TRBJ2-4, with D perhaps TRBD2 (6 bases). This receptor was obtained from a human donor who donated a stem cell graft to a child with SCID. The CDR3 coding sequence is TGCGCCAGCAGCCAACCAACTGCGGGGCGGGGAAACATTCAGTACTTC. It yields the protein CASSQPTAGRGNIQYF.